The 4 T cell receptor beta chains reported below all come from one sample, sequenced in a study of T cell changes during pregnancy in multiple sclerosis. Profiling relied on immunoSEQ multiplex PCR, and the TCRdb table lists in-frame clones only, not all of them. The table lists about 50,000 clones, about 94% of them singletons. The sequencing used CD4+ T cells from peripheral blood mononuclear cells, collected after pregnancy. Receptor source: a female donor with multiple sclerosis, enrolled in a pregnancy study.

This chain uses TRBV4-2 with TRBJ2-7; D might be TRBD2 (6 bases). V was cut by 3 bases and J by 2 bases, with 20 bases left in between. This CDR3 region has 17 residues. Germline-derived CDR1 and CDR2 are LGHNA and YNFKEQ. The CDR3 is CASSHLARERAPYEQYF. The CDR3 DNA follows: TGTGCCAGCAGCCACTTGGCCCGGGAGCGGGCCCCCTACGAGCAGTACTTC.

This chain uses TRBV27 with TRBJ2-7; unclear D gene. V was cut by 8 bases and J by 4 bases, with 15 bases left in between. The CDR3 loop spans 13 amino acids. Germline V gene lookup returns CDR1 MNHEY and CDR2 SMNVEV (reference sequence). The CDR3 loop is CASRRGELYEQYF. The CDR3 DNA is TGTGCCAGCCGTCGCGGAGAGTTATACGAGCAGTACTTC.

The genes are TRBV7-9 and TRBJ2-7; D may be TRBD2 (6 bases). Trimming cost V 5 bases and J 2 bases, with 16 bases left between them. This CDR3 is built from 15 residues. Germline V gene data show CDR1 as SEHNR and CDR2 as FQNEAQ (reference sequence). CDR3 sequence: CASSTDGGKPYEQYF. The DNA of the CDR3 is TGTGCCAGCAGCACGGATGGCGGGAAACCCTACGAGCAGTACTTC. The full variable domain, its missing parts supplied by reference TRBV7-9 and TRBJ2-7, is DTGVSQNPRHKITKRGQNVTFRCDPISEHNRLYWYRQTLGQGPEFLTYFQNEAQLEKSRLLSDRFSAERPKGSFSTLEIQRTEQGDSAMYLCASSTDGGKPYEQYFGPGTRLTVT.

The chain carries TRBV7-9 and TRBJ2-2, with a tentative D call TRBD2 (5 bases). The CDR3 is 16 amino acids. V was shortened by 6 bases and J by 6 bases, with 20 bases between the two germline ends. The germline V gene has CDR1 SEHNR and CDR2 FQNEAQ (reference sequence). In nucleotides, the CDR3 is TGTGCCAGCAGGGATCTCGGAGGTGGGTTGGCCGGGGAGCTGTTTTTT. This codes for CASRDLGGGLAGELFF. Variable domain in full (rest from reference TRBV7-9 and TRBJ2-2): DTGVSQNPRHKITKRGQNVTFRCDPISEHNRLYWYRQTLGQGPEFLTYFQNEAQLEKSRLLSDRFSAERPKGSFSTLEIQRTEQGDSAMYLCASRDLGGGLAGELFFGEGSRLTVL.